The present T cell receptor beta chain was sequenced within a study of T cells in Graves' hyperthyroidism and ophthalmopathy. Amplification yielded TCR beta CDR3 regions, with RNA transcripts as the source. TCR CDR3 regions were first amplified by RT-PCR with HTBI primers. TCRdb ran MiXCR on the multiplex PCR reads and lists one entry per CDR3 protein. Seen here are about 350,000 distinct CDR3 sequences, about a sixth observed once, and the top ten hold approximately 35%. Diagnostic assessment was based on clinical symptoms, serum thyroxine and TRAb, thyroid ultrasound and orbital computed tomography. This clonotype has a count of ten or more. V shed 0 bases and J shed 5 bases, with 10 bases lying between them. Germline CDR1 is GTSNPN and CDR2 is SVGIG (reference sequence). The length of the CDR3 is 13 residues.

Sequenced input: blood. The chain recombines TRBV30 with TRBJ1-1; no clear D. The receptor was isolated from a woman under 40 with Graves' hyperthyroidism that later progressed to Graves' ophthalmopathy. The CDR3 loop reads CAWSVGGRTEAFF. DNA for the CDR3: TGTGCCTGGAGTGTAGGAGGGAGGACTGAAGCTTTCTTT.